This T cell receptor (beta chain) originates from a study of shared clonotypes between healthy human individuals. Study-wide context: Donors, aged 18 to 49, were a couple of women and three men. Donors had three CD4 naive, three CD4 memory, two CD8 naive and one CD8 memory plate apiece.

Deep was the level used in running the assay. Sequencing was performed with immunoSEQ multiplex PCR; in TCRdb, only in-frame clones are kept and a portion is missing. The sample yields about 2 million clones, approximately 94% seen once. The CDR3 sequence is 14 residues long. Germline V gene lookup returns CDR1 MNHEY and CDR2 SVGAGI. The ends lost 6 bases at V and 0 bases at J; junction bases unmatched: 4. Naive CD8 cells lacked CD45RO and underwent positive selection for CCR7, leaving out terminally differentiated effector memory CD45RA+ cells. The sequenced sample consisted of naive CD8+ T cells sorted from blood. V gene TRBV6-5 combines with J gene TRBJ1-1; 7 nucleotides agree with TRBD1. The receptor was derived from a man aged 18 to 30 in good health. The CDR3 nucleotides are TGTGCCAGCAGCCATACAGGGGTGAACACTGAAGCTTTCTTT. Protein product: CASSHTGVNTEAFF.